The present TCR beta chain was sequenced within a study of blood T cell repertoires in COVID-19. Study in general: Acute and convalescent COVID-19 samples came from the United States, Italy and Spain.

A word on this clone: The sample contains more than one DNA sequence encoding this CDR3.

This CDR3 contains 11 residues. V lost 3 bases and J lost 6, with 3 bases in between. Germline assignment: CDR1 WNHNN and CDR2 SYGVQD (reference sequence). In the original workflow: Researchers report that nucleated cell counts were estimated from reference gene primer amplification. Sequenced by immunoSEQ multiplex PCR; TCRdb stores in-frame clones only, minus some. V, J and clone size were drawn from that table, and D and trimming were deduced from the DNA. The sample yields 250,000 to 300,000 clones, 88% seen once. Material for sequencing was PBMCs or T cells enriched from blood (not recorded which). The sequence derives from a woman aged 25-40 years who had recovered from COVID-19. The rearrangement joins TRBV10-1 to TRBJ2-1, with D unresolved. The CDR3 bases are TGCGCCAGCAGTGACTCCAATGAGCAGTTCTTC. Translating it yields CASSDSNEQFF.